Listed here is a single TCR beta chain. Antigen: not known. Libraries were UMI-labeled 5' RACE TRB cDNA. For each CDR3 protein, TCRdb gives one entry from its re-call of the 5' RACE reads, without DNA. This sample's table has about 140,000 distinct CDR3 sequences. Looked up from germline, CDR1 is SEHNR and CDR2 is FQNEAQ (reference sequence). The CDR3 has 13 amino acids. The data derive from a study of CXCR3-negative and CXCR3-positive naive CD8 T cells. Findings and caveats of the study: TRB CDR3 hydrophobicity was greater in CXCR3-positive naive cells than in CXCR3-negative naive cells. Comparison of naive subsets found surface CD5 to be comparable, and TCR strength was inferred on the basis of TRB CDR3 properties.

The sample comprised naive CXCR3+ CD8+ T cells from blood. The subset: CD45RO-CCR7+CD27+CD95- naive CD8+ T cells expressing CXCR3 (TNR3+). This clonotype was obtained from a human donor in good health. Some clones in this sample may be carry-over from other donors' samples. The gene calls are TRBV7-9 and TRBJ2-7; TCRdb indicates TRBD1, and absent DNA this call remains unverified. CDR3: CASSSRDRDEQYF. Drawing the rest from reference TRBV7-9 and TRBJ2-7, the complete variable domain is DTGVSQNPRHKITKRGQNVTFRCDPISEHNRLYWYRQTLGQGPEFLTYFQNEAQLEKSRLLSDRFSAERPKGSFSTLEIQRTEQGDSAMYLCASSSRDRDEQYFGPGTRLTVT.